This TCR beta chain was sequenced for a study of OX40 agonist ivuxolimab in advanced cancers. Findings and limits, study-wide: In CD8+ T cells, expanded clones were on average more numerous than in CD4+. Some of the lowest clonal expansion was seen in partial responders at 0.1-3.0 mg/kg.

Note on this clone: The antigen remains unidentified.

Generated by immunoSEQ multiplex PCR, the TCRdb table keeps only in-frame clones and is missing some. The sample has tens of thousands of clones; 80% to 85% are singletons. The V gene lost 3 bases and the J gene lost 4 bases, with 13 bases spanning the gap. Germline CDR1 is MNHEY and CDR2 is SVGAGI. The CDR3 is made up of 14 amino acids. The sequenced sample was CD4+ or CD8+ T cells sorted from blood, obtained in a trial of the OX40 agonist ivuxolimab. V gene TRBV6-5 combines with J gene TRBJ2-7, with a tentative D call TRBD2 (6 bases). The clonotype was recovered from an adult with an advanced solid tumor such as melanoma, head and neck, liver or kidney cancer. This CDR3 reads CASSYRGKAYEQYF. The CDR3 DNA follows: TGTGCCAGCAGTTATCGGGGGAAGGCTTACGAGCAGTACTTC.